The 22 T cell receptor beta chains below come from one sample, sequenced in a study of post-analysis software for immune sequencing data. No antigen is known for these receptors. Unique-molecular-identifier-tagged TCR beta cDNA libraries were used. TCRdb recomputed calls from the PCR reads with MiXCR, one row per CDR3 protein. The sample holds 170,000 or so distinct CDR3 sequences; 30% are singletons and the top ten take about 1.6%. The study's findings and limits: Roughly 5 TRBV segments (TRBV5-6, TRBV5-1 and TRBV20-1 among them) occurred more frequently in patients than in controls.

Source material: blood. The receptors were sampled from a girl between 10 and 17 years old with multiple sclerosis.

The chain links TRBV7-2 to TRBJ2-1; D is possibly TRBD1 (6 bases). V lost 1 base, J lost 5 bases, and 12 bases lay in between. This CDR3 comprises 15 residues. CDR1 and CDR2 from the germline V gene are SGHTA and FQGNSA. In nucleotides, the CDR3 is TGTGCCAGCAGCTTAGACAGGGTATCCCACAATGAGCAGTTCTTC. Amino acid sequence: CASSLDRVSHNEQFF.

This clonotype was seen at least ten times. The V and J genes are TRBV7-2 and TRBJ1-4; TRBD1 matches at 10 bases. V shed 5 bases, J shed 8 bases, and the junction held 14 bases outside the gene matches. The CDR3 loop spans 17 amino acids. Germline CDR1 and CDR2: SGHTA and FQGNSA. CDR3 sequence reads: CASSHKPPGQGPEKLFF. The CDR3 DNA reads TGTGCCAGCAGCCATAAACCTCCGGGACAGGGGCCAGAAAAACTGTTTTTT.

This clonotype appeared many times. The chain uses TRBV10-3 and TRBJ2-3; 8 bases are a match to TRBD2. V trimming: 9 bases; J trimming: 10 bases; junction bases outside the gene matches: 6. Germline values: CDR1 ENHRY, CDR2 SYGVKD. The CDR3 is 11 amino acids. CDR3 DNA sequence: TGTGCCATGGGGTGGCGGGAGGCGCAGTATTTT. The encoded protein is CAMGWREAQYF.

This clonotype has ten or more counts. The chain links TRBV12-3 or TRBV12-4 to TRBJ2-1; D is undetermined. The CDR3 is 13 residues long. V lost 6 bases and J lost 3, with 9 bases in between. CDR3 in amino acids: CASRWQNYNEQFF. CDR3 nucleotide sequence: TGTGCCAGCAGATGGCAAAACTACAATGAGCAGTTCTTC.

This clonotype showed up just a few times. The chain has TRBV18 and TRBJ1-4; tentative D call: TRBD1 (5 bases). Germline V lookup: CDR1 KGHSH, CDR2 LQKENI. The CDR3 consists of 15 residues. Trimming stripped 3 bases from V and 7 bases from J, with 15 bases between. The chain's CDR3 is CASSPQAGVSEKLFF. Written as DNA, the CDR3 is TGTGCCAGCTCACCGCAGGCGGGGGTTAGTGAAAAACTGTTTTTT. The variable domain in full, completed from reference TRBV18 and TRBJ1-4, reads NAGVMQNPRHLVRRRGQEARLRCSPMKGHSHVYWYRQLPEEGLKFMVYLQKENIIDESGMPKERFSAEFPKEGPSILRIQQVVRGDSAAYFCASSPQAGVSEKLFFGSGTQLSVL.

This clonotype was seen more than once but under ten times. This sequence joins TRBV18 and TRBJ1-2; D ambiguous. The CDR3 runs to 14 residues. Looked up from germline, CDR1 is KGHSH and CDR2 is LQKENI. V was trimmed by 2 bases and J by 1 base, leaving 8 bases between them. CDR3 bases: TGTGCCAGCTCACCAGGGTCGGGTAACTATGGCTACACCTTC. Residues: CASSPGSGNYGYTF.

The DNA of the CDR3 is TGCGCCAGCAGCCCCCCGGGTGGAGCGGAGTTTATTAGCACAGATACGCAGTATTTT. Amino acid sequence: CASSPPGGAEFISTDTQYF. The chain couples TRBV4-1 to TRBJ2-3; a possible D gene is TRBD2 (5 bases). The CDR3 has 19 residues. From germline, CDR1 is MGHRA and CDR2 YSYEKL. The V end was cut by 4 bases, the J end by 0 bases, with 23 bases between.

This sequence joins TRBV10-3 and TRBJ2-2; either TRBD1 or TRBD2 may supply D (5 bases each). The CDR3 consists of 16 residues. Trimming pared 0 bases from V and 4 bases from J, leaving 12 bases between. Germline V lookup: CDR1 ENHRY, CDR2 SYGVKD. The CDR3 region is CAISESRGPRTGELFF. CDR3 DNA sequence: TGTGCCATCAGTGAGTCGAGGGGACCGCGCACCGGGGAGCTGTTTTTT.

Many counts were recorded for this clonotype. The CDR3 sequence: CSARDFNHGTQETQYF. In nucleotides, the CDR3 is TGCAGTGCTAGAGATTTTAACCACGGCACACAAGAGACCCAGTACTTC. The chain joins TRBV20-1 to TRBJ2-5, with D unresolved. Trimming left V 0 bases short and J 2 bases short, with 16 bases between. The CDR3 spans 16 residues. Germline V CDR1 and CDR2: DFQATT, SNEGSKA (reference sequence).

Points on this clonotype: One base away lies a much larger clone, so this may be a sequencing read error. V usage is TRBV11-2 and J usage is TRBJ2-1; 12 nucleotides match TRBD2. With 5 bases clipped from V and 7 bases from J, the junction kept 9 bases outside the gene matches. CDR3 length equals 16 residues. Germline CDR1 SGHAT, CDR2 FQNNGV. The CDR3 reads CASSPRLAGDRNEQFF. In DNA form, the CDR3 reads TGTGCCAGCAGCCCCCGACTAGCGGGAGATCGGAATGAGCAGTTCTTC. The whole variable domain, filled in from reference TRBV11-2 and TRBJ2-1, reads EAGVAQSPRYKIIEKRQSVAFWCNPISGHATLYWYQQILGQGPKLLIQFQNNGVVDDSQLPKDRFSAERLKGVDSTLKIQPAKLEDSAVYLCASSPRLAGDRNEQFFGPGTRLTVL.

About this clonotype: One end of the junction does not line up with germline, which may come from a read error. The chain carries TRBV28 and TRBJ1-2; D not resolved. Germline V gene data show CDR1 as MDHEN and CDR2 as SYDVKM. This CDR3 has 14 residues. The CDR3 coding sequence is TGTGCCAGCGGTTTTGCGGTGCAGGACTATGGCTACACCTTC. Its protein is CASGFAVQDYGYTF.

This clonotype was recorded many times. V is TRBV20-1 and J is TRBJ2-7, with TRBD2 matching 11 bases. Unmatched junction bases numbered 8, after V lost 0 bases and J lost 7 bases. This CDR3 comprises 15 residues. Germline V lookup: CDR1 DFQATT, CDR2 SNEGSKA (reference sequence). In DNA form, the CDR3 reads TGCAGTGCTAGAGAAGCGACTAGCGGGGAAGAGGAGCAGTACTTC. Translating gives CSAREATSGEEEQYF.

The chain couples TRBV5-1 to TRBJ1-1, with D unresolved. V lost 4 bases and J 6 bases, leaving 22 bases between the germline ends. CDR1 is SGHRS, CDR2 YFSETQ, per germline. The length of the CDR3 is 16 residues. The CDR3 coding sequence is TGCGCCAGCAGCCCCCGAATGCTGGCGGTCACGCCTGAAGCTTTCTTT. Translated: CASSPRMLAVTPEAFF. Drawing the rest from reference TRBV5-1 and TRBJ1-1, the complete variable domain is KAGVTQTPRYLIKTRGQQVTLSCSPISGHRSVSWYQQTPGQGLQFLFEYFSETQRNKGNFPGRFSGRQFSNSRSEMNVSTLELGDSALYLCASSPRMLAVTPEAFFGQGTRLTVV.

This clonotype was seen more than once but under ten times. A much larger clone lies one base from this, so it may be a read error. V usage is TRBV28 and J usage is TRBJ1-6, with 7 bases identical to TRBD1. The CDR3 spans 16 residues. Germline CDR1 is MDHEN and CDR2 is SYDVKM. The CDR3 sequence is CTSADRAQPYNSPLHF. CDR3 bases: TGTACCAGCGCCGACAGGGCGCAGCCCTATAATTCACCCCTCCACTTT.

The chain uses TRBV19 and TRBJ2-3; 10 nucleotides agree with TRBD2. The germline V gene has CDR1 LNHDA and CDR2 SQIVND (reference sequence). Trimming removed 5 bases from V and 6 bases from J; junction bases left unmatched: 11. This CDR3 spans 16 amino acids. The CDR3: CASSPMGTSARDTQYF. DNA of the CDR3: TGTGCCAGTAGTCCCATGGGGACTAGCGCGAGGGATACGCAGTATTTT.

For this clonotype: The junction departs from germline at one end; a sequencing error may be responsible. This chain links TRBV6-6 with TRBJ1-1; D gene unclear. The CDR3 contains 13 residues. Germline V lookup: CDR1 MNHNY, CDR2 SVGAGI (reference sequence). The CDR3, as DNA: TGTACCAGCAGTTTTTCGGGAAACACTGAAGCTTTCTTT. Translation: CTSSFSGNTEAFF.

J is TRBJ1-5 and V is TRBV4-1; 10 bases align to TRBD1. V shed 3 bases and J 2 bases; nucleotides not matched to a gene: 1. Germline V CDR1 and CDR2: MGHRA, YSYEKL. CDR3 size: 15 residues. The CDR3 sequence is CASSQGTGGNQPQHF. CDR3 bases: TGCGCCAGCAGCCAGGGGACAGGGGGCAATCAGCCCCAGCATTTT.

The V call is TRBV4-2, the J call TRBJ2-5; TRBD1 or TRBD2 may be the D gene (7 bases each). TRBJ2-7 matches the DNA end more closely, so the J call is doubtful. Germline-derived CDR1 and CDR2 are LGHNA and YNFKEQ. The CDR3 extends over 17 amino acids. DNA of the CDR3: TGTGCCAGCAGCCGAACGAACTTCATGACAGGGAGGGACGAGCAGTACTTC. It encodes CASSRTNFMTGRDEQYF.

CDR3: CASSMGDQGANQPQHF. The CDR3 DNA follows: TGCGCCAGCAGCATGGGGGATCAGGGCGCGAATCAGCCCCAGCATTTT. The chain couples TRBV5-1 to TRBJ1-5, with D possibly being TRBD1 (5 bases). Trimming removed 4 bases at V and 4 bases at J, with 18 bases between. Looked up from germline, CDR1 is SGHRS and CDR2 is YFSETQ. CDR3 length: 16 amino acids.

This clonotype was seen at least ten times. The chain combines TRBV4-1 with TRBJ2-3; D gene uncertain. CDR1 and CDR2 (germline): MGHRA, YSYEKL. Trimming removed 0 bases from V and 5 bases from J, with 12 bases in between. The CDR3 runs 15 residues. This chain's CDR3 is CASSQDPPGGDTQYF. The CDR3 DNA sequence: TGCGCCAGCAGCCAAGACCCTCCGGGTGGAGATACGCAGTATTTT.

This clonotype occurred a few times. This rearrangement joins TRBV3-1 to TRBJ2-1, with 9 bases identical to TRBD2. Germline V lookup: CDR1 LGHDT, CDR2 YNNKEL (reference sequence). The V gene end was trimmed by 7 bases and the J gene end by 7 bases; junction bases not matched to a gene: 5. This CDR3 has 13 amino acids. This CDR3 is CASKRLAANEQFF. The CDR3 bases are TGTGCCAGCAAGAGACTAGCGGCGAATGAGCAGTTCTTC.

This clonotype was seen many times. The chain recombines TRBV27 with TRBJ2-1; D unclear. V was trimmed by 2 bases and J by 10 bases, leaving 9 bases between them. The CDR3 loop spans 12 amino acids. The V gene's germline CDR1 is MNHEY and CDR2 SMNVEV (reference sequence). The CDR3 nucleotides read TGTGCCAGCAGTTTAATAGGGTCAGAGCAGTTCTTC. Translation gives CASSLIGSEQFF.